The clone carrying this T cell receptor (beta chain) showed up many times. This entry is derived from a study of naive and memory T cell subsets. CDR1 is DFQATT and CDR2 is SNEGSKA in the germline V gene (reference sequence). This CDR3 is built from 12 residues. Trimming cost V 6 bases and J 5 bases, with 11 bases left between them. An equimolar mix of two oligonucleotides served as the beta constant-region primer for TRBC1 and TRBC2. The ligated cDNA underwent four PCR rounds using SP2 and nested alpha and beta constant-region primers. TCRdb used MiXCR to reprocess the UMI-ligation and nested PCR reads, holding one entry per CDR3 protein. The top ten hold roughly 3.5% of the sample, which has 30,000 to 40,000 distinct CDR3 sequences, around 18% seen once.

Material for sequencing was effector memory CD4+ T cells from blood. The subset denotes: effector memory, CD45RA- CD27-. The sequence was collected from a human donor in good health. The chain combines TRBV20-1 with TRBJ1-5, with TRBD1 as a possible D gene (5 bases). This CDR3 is CSASDRYQPQHF. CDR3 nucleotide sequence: TGCAGTGCCAGTGACAGATATCAGCCCCAGCATTTT.